These T cell receptor beta chains were read from a single sample in a study of T cell responses to AZD1222 COVID-19 vaccine. Assay: immunoSEQ multiplex PCR; the TCRdb copy retains only in-frame clones and omits some. This sample has 66,000 or so clones, with over 75% found just once. The sample in question was peripheral blood, obtained on day 0 of AZD1222 vaccination. The receptors were sampled from an adult in good health. Both conserved end residues are part of each CDR3. A D gene is named only where the DNA matches it firmly. Clone size appears in some rows only: once, few, many, or a class for an expanded clone.

clone size: .
CDR3 length: 16
V gene: TRBV9
J gene: TRBJ2-3
D gene: .
CDR3 DNA: TGTGCCAGCAGCGTAGGGGCGCACGGAAGCACAGATACGCAGTATTTT
CDR3 protein: CASSVGAHGSTDTQYF

clone size: .
CDR3 length: 14
V gene: TRBV7-3
J gene: TRBJ2-7
D gene: .
CDR3 DNA: TGTGCCAGCAGCTCAGGTAACGAAGGGGCCGAGCAGTACTTC
CDR3 protein: CASSSGNEGAEQYF

clone size: .
CDR3 length: 10
V gene: TRBV12-3/TRBV12-4
J gene: TRBJ1-1
D gene: .
CDR3 DNA: TGTGCCAGCGGGGGCGGGAGAGCTTTCTTT
CDR3 protein: CASGGGRAFF

clone size: .
CDR3 length: 17
V gene: TRBV4-1
J gene: TRBJ2-1
D gene: .
CDR3 DNA: TGCGCCAGCAGCCAAGTAATAGGGAGAGCCCCCCGGAATGAGCAGTTCTTC
CDR3 protein: CASSQVIGRAPRNEQFF

clone size: once
CDR3 length: 16
V gene: TRBV6-1
J gene: TRBJ1-5
D gene: .
CDR3 DNA: TGTGCCAGCAGTGAACTAGCAGGACGCGGCAATCAGCCCCAGCATTTT
CDR3 protein: CASSELAGRGNQPQHF

clone size: .
CDR3 length: 16
V gene: TRBV7-2
J gene: TRBJ1-6
D gene: .
CDR3 DNA: TGTGCCAGCAGCCCAGACATGCTGCCTTATAATTCACCCCTCCACTTT
CDR3 protein: CASSPDMLPYNSPLHF

clone size: .
CDR3 length: 19
V gene: TRBV4-1
J gene: TRBJ1-3
D gene: .
CDR3 DNA: TGCGCCAGCAGCCAAGATCCCGGGGGGGGGCAGGCAAAACGAAACACCATATATTTT
CDR3 protein: CASSQDPGGGQAKRNTIYF

clone size: .
CDR3 length: 14
V gene: TRBV4-1
J gene: TRBJ2-7
D gene: .
CDR3 DNA: TGCGCCAGCAGCCAAGATCAGGGGCCCCGCGAGCAGTACTTC
CDR3 protein: CASSQDQGPREQYF

clone size: once
CDR3 length: 16
V gene: TRBV15
J gene: TRBJ2-7
D gene: TRBD1
CDR3 DNA: TGTGCCACCAGCAGAGATACCACAGGGGGAACCTACGAGCAGTACTTC
CDR3 protein: CATSRDTTGGTYEQYF

clone size: .
CDR3 length: 11
V gene: TRBV29-1
J gene: TRBJ1-2
D gene: .
CDR3 DNA: TGCAGCGTAGAGATCGGCTATGGCTACACCTTC
CDR3 protein: CSVEIGYGYTF

clone size: once
CDR3 length: 12
V gene: TRBV4-2
J gene: TRBJ1-1
D gene: .
CDR3 DNA: TGTGCCAGCAGCCACATTCAGGGAGAAGCTTTCTTT
CDR3 protein: CASSHIQGEAFF

clone size: once
CDR3 length: 16
V gene: TRBV11-3
J gene: TRBJ1-1
D gene: .
CDR3 DNA: TGTGCCAGCAGCCAAATACTCGGGGGGCCGGACGCTGAAGCTTTCTTT
CDR3 protein: CASSQILGGPDAEAFF

clone size: .
CDR3 length: 18
V gene: TRBV27
J gene: TRBJ1-5
D gene: TRBD1
CDR3 DNA: TGTGCCAGCAGTCCATACATAAGACAGGGCCCGAGCAATCAGCCCCAGCATTTT
CDR3 protein: CASSPYIRQGPSNQPQHF

clone size: few
CDR3 length: 16
V gene: TRBV4-1
J gene: TRBJ1-4
D gene: TRBD1
CDR3 DNA: TGCGCCAGCAGCAAGGGACAGTTAGAACATCCTGAAAAACTGTTTTTT
CDR3 protein: CASSKGQLEHPEKLFF

clone size: .
CDR3 length: 16
V gene: TRBV11-3
J gene: TRBJ1-5
D gene: .
CDR3 DNA: TGTGCCAGCAGCACGGGATCCCGGGCCGGCAATCAGCCCCAGCATTTT
CDR3 protein: CASSTGSRAGNQPQHF

clone size: .
CDR3 length: 13
V gene: TRBV30
J gene: TRBJ1-2
D gene: .
CDR3 DNA: TGTGCCTGGTCTCCAGGGGCGGCGGCTGGCTACACCTTC
CDR3 protein: CAWSPGAAAGYTF

clone size: .
CDR3 length: 11
V gene: TRBV28
J gene: TRBJ1-1
D gene: .
CDR3 DNA: TGTGCCAGCAGTTGGGGTAGGGAAGCTTTCTTT
CDR3 protein: CASSWGREAFF

clone size: once
CDR3 length: 13
V gene: TRBV6-6
J gene: TRBJ1-6
D gene: .
CDR3 DNA: TGTGCCTCGATCGAGGCCGAAAATTCACCCCTCCACTTT
CDR3 protein: CASIEAENSPLHF

clone size: .
CDR3 length: 13
V gene: TRBV3-1/TRBV3-2
J gene: TRBJ1-2
D gene: .
CDR3 DNA: TGTGCCAGCAGCCAAGATTCGTATTACCCTCAAATTTTC
CDR3 protein: CASSQDSYYPQIF

clone size: .
CDR3 length: 15
V gene: TRBV6-5
J gene: TRBJ1-3
D gene: .
CDR3 DNA: TGTGCCAGCAGCCACCGGGGAAACATCGGAAACACCATATATTTT
CDR3 protein: CASSHRGNIGNTIYF

clone size: .
CDR3 length: 15
V gene: TRBV7-2
J gene: TRBJ1-5
D gene: .
CDR3 DNA: TGTGCCAGCAGCTTAGAGGCGAACAGAGGTCAGCCCCAGCATTTT
CDR3 protein: CASSLEANRGQPQHF

clone size: .
CDR3 length: 16
V gene: TRBV5-4
J gene: TRBJ2-1
D gene: TRBD2
CDR3 DNA: TGTGCCAGCAGCGGACCCGGGACTAGCGGGGGGAATGAGCAGTTCTTC
CDR3 protein: CASSGPGTSGGNEQFF

clone size: .
CDR3 length: 15
V gene: TRBV7-8
J gene: TRBJ1-5
D gene: .
CDR3 DNA: TGTGCCAGCAGTACGGATTCGTATAGCAATCAGCCCCAGCATTTT
CDR3 protein: CASSTDSYSNQPQHF

clone size: once
CDR3 length: 13
V gene: TRBV3-1/TRBV3-2
J gene: TRBJ2-3
D gene: .
CDR3 DNA: TGTGCCAGCAGCCAAGACCACCCGGATACGCAGTATTTT
CDR3 protein: CASSQDHPDTQYF

clone size: .
CDR3 length: 13
V gene: TRBV4-2
J gene: TRBJ2-1
D gene: TRBD2
CDR3 DNA: TGTGCCAGCAGCCAACTGCTGGGCGGGACTAAGTTCTTC
CDR3 protein: CASSQLLGGTKFF

clone size: .
CDR3 length: 15
V gene: TRBV5-1
J gene: TRBJ1-2
D gene: TRBD1
CDR3 DNA: TGCGCCAGCAGCTCCGGACAGGGGATGCACTATGGCTACACCTTC
CDR3 protein: CASSSGQGMHYGYTF

clone size: .
CDR3 length: 13
V gene: TRBV10-3
J gene: TRBJ2-2
D gene: .
CDR3 DNA: TGTGCCGTTTCTACCGCGAACACCGGGGAGCTGTTTTTT
CDR3 protein: CAVSTANTGELFF

clone size: .
CDR3 length: 16
V gene: TRBV5-4
J gene: TRBJ2-3
D gene: .
CDR3 DNA: TGTGCCAGCAGCGCTCTCGGGACATCCGGGGGAGATACGCAGTATTTT
CDR3 protein: CASSALGTSGGDTQYF

clone size: .
CDR3 length: 12
V gene: TRBV27
J gene: TRBJ1-5
D gene: .
CDR3 DNA: TGTGCCAGCAGTCCCTTAGTAGGGCCCCAGCATTTT
CDR3 protein: CASSPLVGPQHF

clone size: .
CDR3 length: 15
V gene: TRBV7-8
J gene: TRBJ2-1
D gene: TRBD2
CDR3 DNA: TGTGCCAGCAGCCTGGGACTAGCGGGAGTAGAGGAGCAGTTCTTC
CDR3 protein: CASSLGLAGVEEQFF

clone size: .
CDR3 length: 13
V gene: TRBV11-3
J gene: TRBJ2-7
D gene: .
CDR3 DNA: TGTGCCAGCCGCCGACAGTTAGACTACGAGCAGTACTTC
CDR3 protein: CASRRQLDYEQYF

clone size: .
CDR3 length: 14
V gene: TRBV6-5
J gene: TRBJ1-6
D gene: .
CDR3 DNA: TGTGCCAGCAGTTATGGGTCGGGAAATTCACCCCTCCACTTT
CDR3 protein: CASSYGSGNSPLHF

clone size: few
CDR3 length: 16
V gene: TRBV3-1/TRBV3-2
J gene: TRBJ2-1
D gene: TRBD2
CDR3 DNA: TGTGCCAGCAGCCCCCTAGCGGGGCACTCCTACAATGAGCAGTTCTTC
CDR3 protein: CASSPLAGHSYNEQFF

clone size: .
CDR3 length: 15
V gene: TRBV6-5
J gene: TRBJ2-1
D gene: .
CDR3 DNA: TGTGCCAGCAGTTATAGGATGACTACGCCACATGAGCAGTTCTTC
CDR3 protein: CASSYRMTTPHEQFF

clone size: .
CDR3 length: 17
V gene: TRBV2
J gene: TRBJ1-6
D gene: .
CDR3 DNA: TGTGCCAGCAGTGGTCGGCGGCCCCCCCTCTATAATTCACCCCTCCACTTT
CDR3 protein: CASSGRRPPLYNSPLHF

clone size: .
CDR3 length: 14
V gene: TRBV11-3
J gene: TRBJ1-2
D gene: .
CDR3 DNA: TGTGCCAGCAGCTTAGTCCCAGGGCGCTATGGCTACACCTTC
CDR3 protein: CASSLVPGRYGYTF

clone size: .
CDR3 length: 15
V gene: TRBV6-2/TRBV6-3
J gene: TRBJ1-3
D gene: TRBD1
CDR3 DNA: TGTGCCAGCAGCCAGGACAGGAGCTCTGGAAACACCATATATTTT
CDR3 protein: CASSQDRSSGNTIYF

clone size: few
CDR3 length: 13
V gene: TRBV11-2
J gene: TRBJ1-5
D gene: TRBD1
CDR3 DNA: TGTGCCAGCAGCTTAGCAGGGGGTCAGCCCCAGCATTTT
CDR3 protein: CASSLAGGQPQHF

clone size: .
CDR3 length: 15
V gene: TRBV7-6
J gene: TRBJ2-1
D gene: TRBD2
CDR3 DNA: TGTGCCAGCAGCTCGAGGGGACTAGAGTTGGATGAGCAGTTCTTC
CDR3 protein: CASSSRGLELDEQFF

clone size: .
CDR3 length: 12
V gene: TRBV5-8
J gene: TRBJ1-4
D gene: .
CDR3 DNA: TGTGCCAGCAGCCAGGACGGGGAAAAACTGTTTTTT
CDR3 protein: CASSQDGEKLFF

clone size: few
CDR3 length: 14
V gene: TRBV5-1
J gene: TRBJ2-1
D gene: .
CDR3 DNA: TGCGCCAGCACCTTTAGCGGAGCTTACAATGAGCAGTTCTTC
CDR3 protein: CASTFSGAYNEQFF

clone size: .
CDR3 length: 16
V gene: TRBV7-2
J gene: TRBJ2-1
D gene: TRBD1
CDR3 DNA: TGTGCCAGCAGCTCGGGGGACAGGGGCTACCACAATGAGCAGTTCTTC
CDR3 protein: CASSSGDRGYHNEQFF

clone size: .
CDR3 length: 15
V gene: TRBV6-4
J gene: TRBJ2-3
D gene: TRBD2
CDR3 DNA: TGTGCCAGCAGCCCGACTAGCGGGGGGGCAGATACGCAGTATTTT
CDR3 protein: CASSPTSGGADTQYF

clone size: .
CDR3 length: 16
V gene: TRBV2
J gene: TRBJ2-7
D gene: .
CDR3 DNA: TGTGCCAGCAGTGAACCGGGCTTGGGAGTCTCCTACGAGCAGTACTTC
CDR3 protein: CASSEPGLGVSYEQYF

clone size: .
CDR3 length: 12
V gene: TRBV12-3/TRBV12-4
J gene: TRBJ1-3
D gene: .
CDR3 DNA: TGTGCCAGCAGTCCCCGGGGGTTTACCATATATTTT
CDR3 protein: CASSPRGFTIYF

clone size: .
CDR3 length: 16
V gene: TRBV6-1
J gene: TRBJ2-2
D gene: .
CDR3 DNA: TGTGCCAGCAGTGAAGCGTTGGTCAGGGTCACCGGGGAGCTGTTTTTT
CDR3 protein: CASSEALVRVTGELFF

clone size: few
CDR3 length: 16
V gene: TRBV28
J gene: TRBJ2-3
D gene: TRBD2
CDR3 DNA: TGTGCCAGCAGCCCCCCTAGCGGGAGGGCCACCGATACGCAGTATTTT
CDR3 protein: CASSPPSGRATDTQYF

clone size: .
CDR3 length: 14
V gene: TRBV5-1
J gene: TRBJ1-1
D gene: .
CDR3 DNA: TGCGCCAGCAGCTTGTCGGGAACGGGCACTGAAGCTTTCTTT
CDR3 protein: CASSLSGTGTEAFF